The source of this T cell receptor (beta chain) is a study of blood T cell repertoires in COVID-19 (dated by TCRdb to 2019 to 2021). Study-level background: The collaborator samples originated in the United States, Italy and Spain and spanned the acute and convalescent phases of COVID-19. The repertoires were made available in a free public database intended to serve as a resource for research on the immune response to SARS-CoV-2. The samples were drawn from two sources: the first 160 participants of the ongoing ImmuneRACE study, and 1,200 or so subjects contributed by 6 global collaborators. The prospective study material was composed of cDNA or gDNA derived from T cells, B-cell-depleted T cells, or PBMCs. A de-identified subject ID, COVID-19 status, age in years and sex were almost always included in the sample metadata. Deeply sampled blood TCRbeta repertoires from subjects exposed to, actively infected with, or recovered from COVID-19 were included in the dataset. Where available, HLA class I and class II types were obtained from metadata supplied by the sample provider rather than from assay-based typing. Here is what the overall study found, with its caveats: The amount of clinical and demographic metadata varied by source and participant and was provided uncurated.

In the prospective study, participants were about 18 to 89 years old, resided in 25 or so geographic areas of the United States, and were enrolled through a virtual design. In the prospective study, participants were assigned to cohorts based on the clinical history participants reported in a screening survey and a study questionnaire. A participant counted as exposed if, within 2 weeks of entering the study, that participant had been in contact with someone who had a PCR-confirmed or clinician-diagnosed COVID-19 case. In the prospective study, mobile phlebotomists collected whole blood, serum and a nasopharyngeal or oropharyngeal swab from each participant. Additional blood draws and questionnaires over an approximately 2-month period could optionally be provided by prospective study participants. Blood samples from the prospective study were shipped frozen or at room temperature prior to DNA extraction.

Note on this clone: This clone's antigen is unknown. No base qualities exist here, and no much larger clone lies one base off it.

The immunoSEQ Assay, a bias-controlled multiplex PCR, was used to amplify TCRbeta CDR3 regions from genomic DNA. Regarding the original processing steps: The number of nucleated cells in each sample was estimated by amplification of reference gene primers within the assay. To quantify the absolute abundance of each unique TCRbeta CDR3 rearrangement, sequence reads were collapsed and filtered. Productive Simpson clonality was computed per sample as the square root of Simpson's diversity index over productive rearrangements. What TCRdb holds here is the immuneACCESS table cut down to in-frame rearrangements. Part of the clones is not present; checked against another copy, under half of the missing clones reflect an unresolved V gene, and the others are unexplained. Clone size and V and J calls were adopted from that table, with D and trimming inferred from the DNA. This sample is represented by 200,000 to 250,000 clones; 90% of them were singletons. Roughly 16% of the sample is taken by the ten largest.

The germline V gene (reference sequence) sets CDR1 to SGHAT and CDR2 to FQDESV. For this chain, trimming is 3 bases at the V end and 2 bases at the J end, and the number of junction bases without a gene match is 5. The CDR3, cysteine through phenylalanine, is 15 amino acids long. The CDR3 DNA has 45 bases and is translated from base 1. The chain uses TRBV11-1 and TRBJ2-7; 9 bases in the middle match TRBD1. Material: PBMCs or T cells enriched from blood (not recorded which). The sequence was obtained from a man between 25 and 39 years old who had been exposed to COVID-19. The nucleotide sequence is given as TGTGCCAGCAGCTTCCACAGGGGGCCCACCTACGAGCAGTACTTC. It specifies CASSFHRGPTYEQYF. With the rest looked up from the reference TRBV11-1 and TRBJ2-7 genes rather than sequenced, the full variable domain is EAEVAQSPRYKITEKSQAVAFWCDPISGHATLYWYRQILGQGPELLVQFQDESVVDDSQLPKDRFSAERLKGVDSTLKIQPAELGDSAMYLCASSFHRGPTYEQYFGPGTRLTVT.